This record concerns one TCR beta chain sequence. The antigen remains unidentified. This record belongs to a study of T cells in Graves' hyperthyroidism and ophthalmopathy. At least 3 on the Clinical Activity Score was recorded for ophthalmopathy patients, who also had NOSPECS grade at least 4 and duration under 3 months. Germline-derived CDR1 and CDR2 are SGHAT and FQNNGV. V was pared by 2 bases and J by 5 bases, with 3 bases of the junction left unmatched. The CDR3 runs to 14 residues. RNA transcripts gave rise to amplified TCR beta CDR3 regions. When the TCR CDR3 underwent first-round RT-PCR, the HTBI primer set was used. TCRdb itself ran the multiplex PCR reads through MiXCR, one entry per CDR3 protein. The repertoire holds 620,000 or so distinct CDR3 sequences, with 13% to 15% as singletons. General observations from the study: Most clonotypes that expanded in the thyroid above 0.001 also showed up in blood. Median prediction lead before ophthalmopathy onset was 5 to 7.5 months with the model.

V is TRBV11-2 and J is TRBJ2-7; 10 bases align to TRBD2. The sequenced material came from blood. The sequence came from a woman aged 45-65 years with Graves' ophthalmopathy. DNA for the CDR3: TGTGCCAGCAGCTTATATACTAGCGGGGACGAGCAGTACTTC. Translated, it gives CASSLYTSGDEQYF.